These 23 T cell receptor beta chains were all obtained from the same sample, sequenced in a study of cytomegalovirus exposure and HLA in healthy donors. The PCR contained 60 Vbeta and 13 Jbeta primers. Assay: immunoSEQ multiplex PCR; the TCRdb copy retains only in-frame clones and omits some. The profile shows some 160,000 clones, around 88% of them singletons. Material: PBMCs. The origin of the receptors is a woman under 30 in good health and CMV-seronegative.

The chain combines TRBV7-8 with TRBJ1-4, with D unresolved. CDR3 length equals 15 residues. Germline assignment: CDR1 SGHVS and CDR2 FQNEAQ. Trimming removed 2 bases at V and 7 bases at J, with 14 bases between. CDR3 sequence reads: CASSLRQIPGEKLFF. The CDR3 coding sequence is TGTGCCAGCAGCTTACGGCAGATCCCGGGTGAAAAACTGTTTTTT.

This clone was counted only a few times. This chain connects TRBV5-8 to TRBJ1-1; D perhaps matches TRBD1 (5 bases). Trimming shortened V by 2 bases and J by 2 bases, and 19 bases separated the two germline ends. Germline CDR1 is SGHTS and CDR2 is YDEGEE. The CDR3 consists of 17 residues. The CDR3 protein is CASSFAGGTPPNTEAFF. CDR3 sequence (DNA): TGTGCCAGCAGCTTCGCGGGGGGGACGCCTCCTAACACTGAAGCTTTCTTT. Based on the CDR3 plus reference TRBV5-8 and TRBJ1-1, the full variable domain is EAGVTQSPTHLIKTRGQQATLRCSPISGHTSVYWYQQALGLGLQFLLWYDEGEERNRGNFPPRFSGRQFPNYSSELNVNALELEDSALYLCASSFAGGTPPNTEAFFGQGTRLTVV.

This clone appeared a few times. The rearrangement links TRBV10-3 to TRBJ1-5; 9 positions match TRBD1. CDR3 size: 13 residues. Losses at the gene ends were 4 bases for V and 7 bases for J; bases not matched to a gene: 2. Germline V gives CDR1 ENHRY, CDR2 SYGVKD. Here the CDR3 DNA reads TGTGCCATCAGTGGGACAGGGGTACAGCCCCAGCATTTT. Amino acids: CAISGTGVQPQHF.

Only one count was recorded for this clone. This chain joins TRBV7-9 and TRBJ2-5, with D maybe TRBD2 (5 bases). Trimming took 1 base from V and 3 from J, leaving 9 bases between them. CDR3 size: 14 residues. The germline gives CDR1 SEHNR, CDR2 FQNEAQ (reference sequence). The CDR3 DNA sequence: TGTGCCAGCAGCTTAGTGCCGGGAAAAGAGACCCAGTACTTC. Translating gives CASSLVPGKETQYF.

The DNA for the CDR3 is TGTGCCAGCAGAAGACCGGGACTGGGAAACACCATATATTTT. Its protein product is CASRRPGLGNTIYF. The chain employs TRBV28 and TRBJ1-3; possible D gene TRBD1, 5 bases. Trimming removed 6 bases at V and 4 bases at J, with 13 bases between. CDR3 length: 14 amino acids. Germline CDR1 reads MDHEN; CDR2 reads SYDVKM.

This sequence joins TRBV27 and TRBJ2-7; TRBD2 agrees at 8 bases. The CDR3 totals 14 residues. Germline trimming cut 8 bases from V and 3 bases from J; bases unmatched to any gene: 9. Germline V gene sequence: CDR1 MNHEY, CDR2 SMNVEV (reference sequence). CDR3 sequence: CASSTGGGYYEQYF. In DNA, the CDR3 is TGTGCCAGCTCGACCGGGGGGGGATACTACGAGCAGTACTTC.

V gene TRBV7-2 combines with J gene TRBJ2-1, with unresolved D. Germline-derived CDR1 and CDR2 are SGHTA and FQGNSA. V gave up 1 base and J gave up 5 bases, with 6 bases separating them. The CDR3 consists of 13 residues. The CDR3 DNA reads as TGTGCCAGCAGCTTAGGAGTACACAATGAGCAGTTCTTC. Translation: CASSLGVHNEQFF.

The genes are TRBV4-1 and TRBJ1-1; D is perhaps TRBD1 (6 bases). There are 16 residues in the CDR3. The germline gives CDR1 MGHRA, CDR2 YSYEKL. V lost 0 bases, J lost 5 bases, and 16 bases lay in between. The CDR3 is CASSQEKRGGRTEAFF. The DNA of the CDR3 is TGCGCCAGCAGCCAAGAGAAAAGGGGGGGCAGAACTGAAGCTTTCTTT.

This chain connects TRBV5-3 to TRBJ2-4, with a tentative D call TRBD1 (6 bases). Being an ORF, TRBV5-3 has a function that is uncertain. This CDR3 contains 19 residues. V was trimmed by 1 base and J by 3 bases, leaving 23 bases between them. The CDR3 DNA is TGTGCCAGAAGCTTGCCCCCCGGCGTGAATTACAGGGTCAAAAACATTCAGTACTTC. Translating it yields CARSLPPGVNYRVKNIQYF.

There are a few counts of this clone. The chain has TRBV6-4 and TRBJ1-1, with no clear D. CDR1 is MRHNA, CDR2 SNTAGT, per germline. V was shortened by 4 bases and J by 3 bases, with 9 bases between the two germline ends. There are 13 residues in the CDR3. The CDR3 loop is CASSVTGYTEAFF. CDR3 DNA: TGTGCCAGCAGTGTGACCGGGTACACTGAAGCTTTCTTT.

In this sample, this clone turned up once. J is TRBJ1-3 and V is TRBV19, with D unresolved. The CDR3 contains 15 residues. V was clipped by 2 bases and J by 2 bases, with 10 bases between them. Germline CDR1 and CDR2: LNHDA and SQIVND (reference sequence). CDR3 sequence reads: CASSIKEAPGNTIYF. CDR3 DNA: TGTGCCAGTAGTATAAAGGAGGCCCCTGGAAACACCATATATTTT.

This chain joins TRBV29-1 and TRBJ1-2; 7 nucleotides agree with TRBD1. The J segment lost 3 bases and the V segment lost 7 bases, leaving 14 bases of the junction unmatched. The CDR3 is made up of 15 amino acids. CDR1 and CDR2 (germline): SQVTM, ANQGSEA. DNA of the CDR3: TGCAGCGCCATATCCCCAGGGGGAATGGACTATGGCTACACCTTC. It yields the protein CSAISPGGMDYGYTF. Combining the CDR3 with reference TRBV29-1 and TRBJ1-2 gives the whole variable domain SAVISQKPSRDICQRGTSLTIQCQVDSQVTMMFWYRQQPGQSLTLIATANQGSEATYESGFVIDKFPISRPNLTFSTLTVSNMSPEDSSIYLCSAISPGGMDYGYTFGSGTRLTVV.

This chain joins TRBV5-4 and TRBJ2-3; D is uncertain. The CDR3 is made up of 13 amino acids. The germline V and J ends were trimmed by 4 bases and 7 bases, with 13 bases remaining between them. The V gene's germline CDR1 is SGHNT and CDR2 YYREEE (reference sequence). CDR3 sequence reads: CASSIGGAYTQYF. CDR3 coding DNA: TGTGCCAGCAGCATCGGCGGAGCATATACGCAGTATTTT.

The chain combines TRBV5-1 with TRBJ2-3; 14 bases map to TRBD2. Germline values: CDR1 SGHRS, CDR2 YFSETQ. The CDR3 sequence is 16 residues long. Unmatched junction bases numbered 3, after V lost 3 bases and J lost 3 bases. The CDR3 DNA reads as TGCGCCAGCAGCTGGGGACTAGCGGGAGTTACAGATACGCAGTATTTT. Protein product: CASSWGLAGVTDTQYF.

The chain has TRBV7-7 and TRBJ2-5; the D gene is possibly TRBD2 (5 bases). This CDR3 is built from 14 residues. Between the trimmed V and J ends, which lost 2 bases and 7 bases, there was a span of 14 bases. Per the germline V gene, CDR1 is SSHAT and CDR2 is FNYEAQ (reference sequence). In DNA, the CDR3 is TGTGCCAGCAGCTTATCTCGGAGTCGGGGGACCCAGTACTTC. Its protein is CASSLSRSRGTQYF.

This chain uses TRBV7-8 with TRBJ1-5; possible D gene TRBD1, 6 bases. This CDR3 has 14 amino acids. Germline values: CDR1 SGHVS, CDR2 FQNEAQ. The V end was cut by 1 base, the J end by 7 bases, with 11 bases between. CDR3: CASSLVQGNQPQHF. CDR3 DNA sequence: TGTGCCAGCAGCTTAGTTCAGGGGAACCAGCCCCAGCATTTT.

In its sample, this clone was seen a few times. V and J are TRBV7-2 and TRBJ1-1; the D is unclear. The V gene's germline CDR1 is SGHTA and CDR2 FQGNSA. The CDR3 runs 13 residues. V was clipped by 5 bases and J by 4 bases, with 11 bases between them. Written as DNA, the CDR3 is TGTGCCAGCAGCCCCCCAGGCCCCACTGAAGCTTTCTTT. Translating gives CASSPPGPTEAFF.

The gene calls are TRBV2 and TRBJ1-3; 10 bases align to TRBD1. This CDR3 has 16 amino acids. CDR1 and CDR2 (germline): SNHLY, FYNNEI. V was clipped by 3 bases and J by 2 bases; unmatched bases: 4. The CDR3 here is CASSEGTGVTGNTIYF. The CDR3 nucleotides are TGTGCCAGCAGTGAGGGGACAGGGGTAACTGGAAACACCATATATTTT.

Written as DNA, the CDR3 is TGTGCCAGCAGCGTAGGCCGGGTTCTCGGGATGCACGAGCAGTACTTC. Amino acid sequence: CASSVGRVLGMHEQYF. This chain links TRBV9 with TRBJ2-7; D is possibly TRBD2 (5 bases). This CDR3 is built from 16 residues. Between the trimmed V and J ends, which lost 0 bases and 5 bases, there was a span of 18 bases. Germline CDR1 and CDR2: SGDLS and YYNGEE. The whole variable domain, remainder taken from reference TRBV9 and TRBJ2-7, is DSGVTQTPKHLITATGQRVTLRCSPRSGDLSVYWYQQSLDQGLQFLIQYYNGEERAKGNILERFSAQQFPDLHSELNLSSLELGDSALYFCASSVGRVLGMHEQYFGPGTRLTVT.

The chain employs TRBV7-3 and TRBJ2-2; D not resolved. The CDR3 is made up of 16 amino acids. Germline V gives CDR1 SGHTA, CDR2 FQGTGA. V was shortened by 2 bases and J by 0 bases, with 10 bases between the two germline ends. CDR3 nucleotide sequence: TGTGCCAGCAGCTTACATCAGCGAACGAACACCGGGGAGCTGTTTTTT. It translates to CASSLHQRTNTGELFF.

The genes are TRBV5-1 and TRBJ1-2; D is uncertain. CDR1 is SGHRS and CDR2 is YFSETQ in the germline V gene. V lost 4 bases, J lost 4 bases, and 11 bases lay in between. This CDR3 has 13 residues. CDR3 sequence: CASSLWGGYGYTF. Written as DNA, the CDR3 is TGCGCCAGCAGCCTGTGGGGAGGCTATGGCTACACCTTC.

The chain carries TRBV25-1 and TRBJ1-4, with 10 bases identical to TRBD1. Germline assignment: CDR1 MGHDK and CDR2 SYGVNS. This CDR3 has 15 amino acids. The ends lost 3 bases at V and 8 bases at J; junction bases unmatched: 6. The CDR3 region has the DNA TGTGCCAGCAGTGACTGGGACAGGGGAGACGAAAAACTGTTTTTT. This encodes CASSDWDRGDEKLFF.

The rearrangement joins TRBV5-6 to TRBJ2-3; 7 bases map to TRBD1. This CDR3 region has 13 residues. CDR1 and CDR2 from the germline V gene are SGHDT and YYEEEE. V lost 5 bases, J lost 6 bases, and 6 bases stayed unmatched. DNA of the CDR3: TGTGCCAGCAGTTACGACAGGGAGGATACGCAGTATTTT. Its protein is CASSYDREDTQYF.